This paragraph covers one T cell receptor (beta chain) sequence. All enrollees were roughly 18 to 100 years old and from roughly 26 US areas. Cohorts were based on clinical histories the participants reported. Per the study methods: Estimates of nucleated cell counts were drawn from the amplification of reference gene primers. Produced via immunoSEQ multiplex PCR; TCRdb's table is partial and in-frame only. The V and J calls and clone size come from that table; D and trimming were worked out from the DNA. Altogether 200,000 to 250,000 clones are present, 75% to 95% being singletons, with the ten largest covering 1.9%. This specimen belongs to a study of blood T cell repertoires in COVID-19. About the study: PBMCs, B-cell-depleted T cells, or T cells were the source of the cDNA or gDNA that made up the material.

V was trimmed by 4 bases and J by 3 bases, leaving 13 bases between them. This CDR3 is built from 14 residues. CDR1 is LGHDT, CDR2 YNNKEL, per germline (reference sequence). This sequence was found in a woman aged 18-29 years who had recovered from COVID-19. Source material: PBMCs or T cells enriched from blood (not recorded which). The chain is built from TRBV3-1 (or the pseudogene TRBV3-2) and TRBJ2-7; D possibly corresponds to TRBD1 (5 bases). CDR3 nucleotide sequence: TGTGCCAGCAGCCGTTCAGACAGACTCTACGAGCAGTACTTC. It specifies CASSRSDRLYEQYF.